This TCR beta chain is drawn from a study of blood T cell repertoires in COVID-19. At the level of the study: Acute and convalescent COVID-19 samples came from the United States, Italy and Spain. Sources were T cells, B-cell-depleted T cells, or PBMCs; the material itself was cDNA or gDNA.

Germline V gene lookup returns CDR1 DFQATT and CDR2 SNEGSKA (reference sequence). The CDR3 length is 11 residues. Trimming took 6 bases from V and 4 from J; bases not matched to a gene: 3. Original analysis: Reference gene primer amplification yielded estimated nucleated cell counts. This table comes from immunoSEQ multiplex PCR, and its TCRdb copy is limited to in-frame clones, with some not included. The D gene and trimming were derived from the DNA, and the V and J assignments and clone size from that table. The sample lists under 100,000 clones, around 81% seen once, with roughly 2.2% in the top ten.

This sequence was found in a woman aged 70 to 79 with acute or convalescent COVID-19. The sample comprised peripheral blood. The chain has TRBV20-1 and TRBJ2-7; 7 bases map to TRBD2. In DNA, the CDR3 is TGCAGTGCAGGCGGGGGTTACGAGCAGTACTTC. Its translation is CSAGGGYEQYF.